This T cell receptor beta chain stems from a study of shared clonotypes between healthy human individuals. Study-level background: Plates per donor: three CD4 naive, three CD4 memory, two CD8 naive, one CD8 memory. General study points: Some naive CD4 clonotypes, about 5.5%, turned up in common across several donors.

The assay was immunoSEQ multiplex PCR, and TCRdb's table has in-frame clones only and misses some. The repertoire holds around 370,000 clones, with about 96% as singletons. With respect to this clone: Its antigen is still unknown.

The J segment lost 7 bases and the V segment lost 5 bases, leaving 10 bases of the junction unmatched. This CDR3 is built from 17 residues. Germline assignment: CDR1 WNHNN and CDR2 SYGVQD (reference sequence). The CD8 memory sample joined CD45RO+ cells and CCR7-negative CD45RA+ cells. Sequenced: memory CD8+ T cells sorted from blood. Regarding subset: CD45RO+ cells pooled with CCR7-negative TemRA cells. The source of this sequence is a man aged 25-45 years in good health. The chain is built from TRBV10-1 and TRBJ2-1; TRBD2 agrees at 14 bases. Here the CDR3 DNA reads TGCGCCAGCAGTCGAATCAAGGGACTAGCGGGAGAAAATGAGCAGTTCTTC. Protein: CASSRIKGLAGENEQFF.